This T cell receptor (beta chain) was obtained from a study of T-cell reconstitution after alpha-beta-depleted transplantation in children. Germline V CDR1 and CDR2: SQVTM, ANQGSEA. With 6 bases removed from V and 0 bases from J, the gap between germline ends came to 16 bases. The CDR3 has 15 amino acids. This clonotype was observed many times. Library preparation (for TCRbeta) was performed with unique molecular identifiers. TCRdb re-called the PCR reads through MiXCR, storing one row per CDR3 protein. The sample has roughly 610,000 distinct CDR3 sequences, roughly a tenth seen once. This sample comprised PBMCs from the stem cell graft donor, obtained from the stem cell graft. V is TRBV29-1 and J is TRBJ2-3; D may be TRBD1 or TRBD2 (5 bases each). The sequence derives from a human donor who donated a stem cell graft to a child with acute myeloid leukemia. CDR3 DNA sequence: TGCAGCGTGCGATCCGGGACGGCTAGCACAGATACGCAGTATTTT. This codes for CSVRSGTASTDTQYF.